This passage covers 3 T cell receptor beta chains from one sample sequenced in a study of control samples from healthy donors and cancer patients. The data were produced by immunoSEQ multiplex PCR, yet TCRdb's version contains in-frame clones alone and is incomplete. The sample carries roughly 120,000 clones, 70% to 90% recorded once. The specimen sequenced was blood. The receptors stem from a man aged 50 or older in good health.

J is TRBJ1-1 and V is TRBV6-1; D unresolved. V shed 2 bases and J shed 0 bases, with 10 bases lying between them. Germline loops: CDR1 MNHNS, CDR2 SASEGT. This CDR3 region has 15 residues. CDR3 protein: CASSERSGVNTEAFF. The CDR3 DNA sequence: TGTGCCAGCAGTGAACGGTCAGGAGTGAACACTGAAGCTTTCTTT.

This chain joins TRBV19 and TRBJ1-5; no firm D call. Germline assignment: CDR1 LNHDA and CDR2 SQIVND (reference sequence). The CDR3 spans 12 residues. Trimming cost V 3 bases and J 6 bases, with 6 bases left between them. CDR3 loop: CASSIVGQPQHF. The CDR3 DNA sequence: TGTGCCAGTAGTATTGTAGGTCAGCCCCAGCATTTT.

The V call is TRBV6-5, the J call TRBJ2-3; maybe TRBD2 (5 bases). The CDR3 has 11 residues. Trimming left V 7 bases short and J 6 bases short, with 8 bases between. Germline loops: CDR1 MNHEY, CDR2 SVGAGI. The CDR3 DNA reads as TGTGCCAGCAACTGGGAGGATACGCAGTATTTT. Translating it yields CASNWEDTQYF.